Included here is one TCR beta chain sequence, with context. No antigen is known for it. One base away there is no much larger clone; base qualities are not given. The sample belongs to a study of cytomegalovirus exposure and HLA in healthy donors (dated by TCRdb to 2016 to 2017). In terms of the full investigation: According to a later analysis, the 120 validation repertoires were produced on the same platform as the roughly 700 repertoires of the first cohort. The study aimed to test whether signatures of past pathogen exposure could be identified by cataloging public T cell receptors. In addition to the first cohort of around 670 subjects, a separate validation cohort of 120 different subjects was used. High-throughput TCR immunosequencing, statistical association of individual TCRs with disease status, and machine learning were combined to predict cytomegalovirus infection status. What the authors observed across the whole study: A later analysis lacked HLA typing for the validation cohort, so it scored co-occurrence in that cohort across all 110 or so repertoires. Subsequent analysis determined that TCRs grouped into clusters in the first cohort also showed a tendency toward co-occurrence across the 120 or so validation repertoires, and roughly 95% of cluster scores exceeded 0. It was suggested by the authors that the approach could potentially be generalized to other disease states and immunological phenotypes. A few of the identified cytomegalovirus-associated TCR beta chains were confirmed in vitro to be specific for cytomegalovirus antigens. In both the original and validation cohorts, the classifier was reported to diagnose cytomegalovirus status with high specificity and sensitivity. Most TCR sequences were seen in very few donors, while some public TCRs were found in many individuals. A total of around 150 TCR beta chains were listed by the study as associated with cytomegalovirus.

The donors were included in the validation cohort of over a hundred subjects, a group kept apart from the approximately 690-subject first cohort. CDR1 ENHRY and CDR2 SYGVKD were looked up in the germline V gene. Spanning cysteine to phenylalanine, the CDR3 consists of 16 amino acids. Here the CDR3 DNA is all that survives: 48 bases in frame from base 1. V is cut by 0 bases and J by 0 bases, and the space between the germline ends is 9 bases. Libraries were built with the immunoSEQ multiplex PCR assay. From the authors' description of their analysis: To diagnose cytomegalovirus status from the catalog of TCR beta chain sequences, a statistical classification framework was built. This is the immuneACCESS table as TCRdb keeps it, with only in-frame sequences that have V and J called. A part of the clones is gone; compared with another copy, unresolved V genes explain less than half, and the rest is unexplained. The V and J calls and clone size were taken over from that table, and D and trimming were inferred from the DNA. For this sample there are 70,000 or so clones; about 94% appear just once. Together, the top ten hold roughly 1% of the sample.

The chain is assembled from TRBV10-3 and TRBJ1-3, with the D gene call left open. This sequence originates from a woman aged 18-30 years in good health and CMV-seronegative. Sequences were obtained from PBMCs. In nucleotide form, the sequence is TGTGCCATCAGTGAGTCGGGAGCGGTCTCTGGAAACACCATATATTTT. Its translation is CAISESGAVSGNTIYF.